The clone carrying this TCR beta chain came up once. As yet, its antigen is unknown. Here immunoSEQ multiplex PCR was the method, and the copy in TCRdb shows in-frame clones only, minus some. In the table there are more than 95,000 clones, 65% to 90% of which are singletons. The data are from a study of T cell responses to AZD1222 COVID-19 vaccine. Study observations and caveats: The breadth and depth of Spike-specific TCRs increased once two AZD1222 doses had been given. Repertoire samples came only from after the peak T cell response. There were vaccine-associated CD4 TCRs across spike, dominant at 160-218 and 743-854.

The CDR3 has 13 residues. Between the trimmed V and J ends, which lost 1 base and 2 bases, there was a span of 5 bases. Germline values: CDR1 SEHNR, CDR2 FQNEAQ (reference sequence). The sequence derives from an adult who received the AZD1222 COVID-19 vaccine. The material sequenced was peripheral blood, taken 28 days after the second AZD1222 dose. The V and J genes are TRBV7-9 and TRBJ1-2; D gene ambiguous. The DNA of the CDR3 is TGTGCCAGCAGCTTAGAACTCAACTATGGCTACACCTTC. Translation gives CASSLELNYGYTF.